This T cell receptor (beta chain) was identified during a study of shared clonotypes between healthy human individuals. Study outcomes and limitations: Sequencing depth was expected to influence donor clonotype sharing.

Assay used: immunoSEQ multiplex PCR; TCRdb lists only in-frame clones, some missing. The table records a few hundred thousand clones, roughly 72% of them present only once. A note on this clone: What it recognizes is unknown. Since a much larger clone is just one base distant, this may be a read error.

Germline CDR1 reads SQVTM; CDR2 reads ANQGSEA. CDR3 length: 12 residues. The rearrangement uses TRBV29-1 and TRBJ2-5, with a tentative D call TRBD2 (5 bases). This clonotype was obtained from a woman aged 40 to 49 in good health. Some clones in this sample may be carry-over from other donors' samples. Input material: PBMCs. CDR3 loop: CSAGVGQETQHF. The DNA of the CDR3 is TGCAGCGCCGGGGTAGGGCAAGAGACCCAGCACTTC.